This T cell receptor beta chain was retrieved from a study of T cells after yellow fever vaccination. This CDR3 contains 18 residues. V trimming: 6 bases; J trimming: 0 bases; junction bases outside the gene matches: 7. TCRdb analysed the 5' RACE reads with MiXCR anew, one entry per CDR3 protein. This sample has about 300,000 distinct CDR3 sequences, with around 6.8% found just once. This clonotype was sampled from a man between 18 and 35 years old who received the YFV17D yellow fever vaccine. Sequences were derived from PBMCs, sampled about 41 days after the first yellow fever vaccination. This chain links TRBV12-3 or TRBV12-4 with TRBJ2-6, with 11 bases matching TRBD2. The CDR3 is CASRPLAGVFSGANVLTF. The DNA for the CDR3 is TGTGCCAGCAGGCCACTAGCGGGGGTCTTCTCTGGGGCCAACGTCCTGACTTTC.